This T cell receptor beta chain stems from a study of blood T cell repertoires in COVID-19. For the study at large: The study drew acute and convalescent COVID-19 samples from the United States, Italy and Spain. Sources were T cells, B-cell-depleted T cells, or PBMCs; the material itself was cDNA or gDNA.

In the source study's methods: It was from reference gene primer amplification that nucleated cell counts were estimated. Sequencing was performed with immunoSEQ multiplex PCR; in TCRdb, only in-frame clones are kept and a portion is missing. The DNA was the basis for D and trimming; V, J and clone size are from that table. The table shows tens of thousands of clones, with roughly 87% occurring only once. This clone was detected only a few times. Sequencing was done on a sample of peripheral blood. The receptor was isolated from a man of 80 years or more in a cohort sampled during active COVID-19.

Written as DNA, the CDR3 is TGTGCCAGCAGCGGAGCCGGGACAGGGGTTTACGGCTACGAGCAGTACTTC. Protein: CASSGAGTGVYGYEQYF. The V and J genes are TRBV5-4 and TRBJ2-7; 10 bases agree with TRBD1. Germline V gene data show CDR1 as SGHNT and CDR2 as YYREEE (reference sequence). The CDR3 consists of 17 residues. Trimming cost V 4 bases and J 3 bases; bases outside gene matches: 13.